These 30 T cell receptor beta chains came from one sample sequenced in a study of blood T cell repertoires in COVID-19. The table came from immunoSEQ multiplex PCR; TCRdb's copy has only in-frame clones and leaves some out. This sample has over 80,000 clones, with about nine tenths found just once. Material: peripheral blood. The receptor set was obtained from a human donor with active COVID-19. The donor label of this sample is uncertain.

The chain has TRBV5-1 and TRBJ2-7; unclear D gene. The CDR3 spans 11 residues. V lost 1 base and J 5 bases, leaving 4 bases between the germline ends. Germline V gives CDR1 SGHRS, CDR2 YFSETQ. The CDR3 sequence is CASSLPHEQYF. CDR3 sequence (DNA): TGCGCCAGCAGCTTGCCTCACGAGCAGTACTTC.

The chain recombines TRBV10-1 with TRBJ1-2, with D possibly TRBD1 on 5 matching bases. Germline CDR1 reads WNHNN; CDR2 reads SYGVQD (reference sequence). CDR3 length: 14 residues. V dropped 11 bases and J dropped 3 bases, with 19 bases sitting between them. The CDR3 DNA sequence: TGCGCCTCCCCGGGGCGGGGGAAGTACTATGGCTACACCTTC. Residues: CASPGRGKYYGYTF.

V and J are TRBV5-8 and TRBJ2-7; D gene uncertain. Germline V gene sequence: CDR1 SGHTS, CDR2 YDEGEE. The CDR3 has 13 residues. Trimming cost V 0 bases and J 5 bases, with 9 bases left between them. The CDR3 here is CASSLVRGHEQYF. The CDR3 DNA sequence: TGTGCCAGCAGCTTGGTGCGTGGTCACGAGCAGTACTTC.

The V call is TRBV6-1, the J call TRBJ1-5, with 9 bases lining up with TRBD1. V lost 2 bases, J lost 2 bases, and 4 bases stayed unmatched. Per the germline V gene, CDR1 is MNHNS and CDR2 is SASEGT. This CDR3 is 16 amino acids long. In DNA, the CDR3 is TGTGCCAGCAGTGAACCAAGACAGGGGGGCAATCAGCCCCAGCATTTT. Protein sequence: CASSEPRQGGNQPQHF.

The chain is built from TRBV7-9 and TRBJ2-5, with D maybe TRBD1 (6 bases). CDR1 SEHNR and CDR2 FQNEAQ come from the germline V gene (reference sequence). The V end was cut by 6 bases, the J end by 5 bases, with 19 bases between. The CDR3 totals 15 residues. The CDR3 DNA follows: TGTGCCAGCAGACCTCCCACAGGGCATGGGGAGACCCAGTACTTC. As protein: CASRPPTGHGETQYF.

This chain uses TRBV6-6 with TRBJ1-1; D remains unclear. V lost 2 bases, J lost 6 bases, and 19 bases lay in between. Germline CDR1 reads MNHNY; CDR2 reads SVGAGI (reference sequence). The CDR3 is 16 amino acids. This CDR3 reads CASSYGPWALPPEAFF. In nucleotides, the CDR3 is TGTGCCAGCAGTTACGGCCCGTGGGCCCTCCCCCCTGAAGCTTTCTTT.

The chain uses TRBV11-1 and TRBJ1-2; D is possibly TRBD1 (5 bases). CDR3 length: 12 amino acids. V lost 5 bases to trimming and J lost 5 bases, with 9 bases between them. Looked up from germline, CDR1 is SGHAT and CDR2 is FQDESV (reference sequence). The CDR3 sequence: CASSEQGYGYTF. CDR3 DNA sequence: TGTGCCAGCAGCGAGCAGGGTTATGGCTACACCTTC.

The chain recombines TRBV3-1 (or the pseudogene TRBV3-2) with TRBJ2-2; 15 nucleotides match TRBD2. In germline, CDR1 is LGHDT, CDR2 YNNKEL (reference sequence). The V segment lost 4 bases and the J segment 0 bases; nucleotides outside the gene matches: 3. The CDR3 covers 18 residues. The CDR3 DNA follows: TGTGCCAGCAGCCCCGGGACTAGCGGGGGGTCGAACACCGGGGAGCTGTTTTTT. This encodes CASSPGTSGGSNTGELFF.

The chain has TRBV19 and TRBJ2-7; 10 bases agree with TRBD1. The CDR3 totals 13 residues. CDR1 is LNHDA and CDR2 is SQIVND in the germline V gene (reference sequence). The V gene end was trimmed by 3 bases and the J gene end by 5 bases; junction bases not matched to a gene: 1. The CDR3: CASSIGTGDEQYF. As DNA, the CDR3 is TGTGCCAGTAGTATCGGGACAGGGGACGAGCAGTACTTC.

CDR3 nucleotides: TGTGCCAGCAGTTTTACAAGTCCCTATGGCTACACCTTC. Amino acid sequence: CASSFTSPYGYTF. The V and J genes are TRBV28 and TRBJ1-2; D is unresolved. The germline V and J ends were trimmed by 3 bases and 4 bases, with 9 bases remaining between them. CDR1 MDHEN and CDR2 SYDVKM come from the germline V gene. The CDR3 is 13 residues long.

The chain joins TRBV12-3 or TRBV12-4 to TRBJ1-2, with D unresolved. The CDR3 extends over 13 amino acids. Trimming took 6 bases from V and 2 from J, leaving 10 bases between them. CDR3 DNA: TGTGCCAGCAGGGAGGGCCCCAACTATGGCTACACCTTC. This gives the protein CASREGPNYGYTF.

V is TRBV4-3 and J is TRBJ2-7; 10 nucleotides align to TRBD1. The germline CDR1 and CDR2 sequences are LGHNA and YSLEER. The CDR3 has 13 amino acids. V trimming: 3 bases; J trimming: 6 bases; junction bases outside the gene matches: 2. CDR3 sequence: CASSQTGGPEQYF. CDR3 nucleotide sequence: TGCGCCAGCAGCCAGACAGGGGGCCCCGAGCAGTACTTC.

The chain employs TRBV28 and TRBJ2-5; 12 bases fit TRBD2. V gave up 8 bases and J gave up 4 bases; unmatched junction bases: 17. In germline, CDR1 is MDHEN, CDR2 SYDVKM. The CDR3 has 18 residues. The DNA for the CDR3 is TGTGCCAGCCGTACAGCCGGGACTAGCGGGTCCGGAGGAGAGACCCAGTACTTC. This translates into CASRTAGTSGSGGETQYF.

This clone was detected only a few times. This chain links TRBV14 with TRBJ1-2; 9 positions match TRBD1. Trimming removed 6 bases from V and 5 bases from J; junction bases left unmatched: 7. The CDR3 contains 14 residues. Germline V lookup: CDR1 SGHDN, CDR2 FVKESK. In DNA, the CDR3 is TGTGCCAGCAGTCCACAGGGGGCTGGGTATGGCTACACCTTC. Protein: CASSPQGAGYGYTF.

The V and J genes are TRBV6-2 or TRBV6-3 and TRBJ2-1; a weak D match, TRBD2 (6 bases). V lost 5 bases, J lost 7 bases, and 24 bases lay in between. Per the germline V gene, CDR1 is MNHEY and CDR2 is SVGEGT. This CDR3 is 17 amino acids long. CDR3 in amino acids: CASSRYAPGTAGNEQFF. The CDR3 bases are TGTGCCAGCAGTCGTTATGCCCCCGGGACGGCGGGGAATGAGCAGTTCTTC.

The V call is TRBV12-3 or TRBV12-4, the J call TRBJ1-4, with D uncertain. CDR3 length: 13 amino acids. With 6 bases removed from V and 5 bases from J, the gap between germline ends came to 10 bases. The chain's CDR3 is CASREAPNEKLFF. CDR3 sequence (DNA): TGTGCCAGCAGAGAGGCACCGAATGAAAAACTGTTTTTT.

For the CDR3, the DNA is TGTGCCACCCAGGGCGGTTTGAGCAATCAGCCCCAGCATTTT. Protein: CATQGGLSNQPQHF. This chain connects TRBV24-1 to TRBJ1-5, with a weak D call TRBD1 (5 bases). Germline CDR1 is KGHDR and CDR2 is SFDVKD. Trimming removed 9 bases from V and 1 base from J, with 12 bases in between. The CDR3 has 14 amino acids.

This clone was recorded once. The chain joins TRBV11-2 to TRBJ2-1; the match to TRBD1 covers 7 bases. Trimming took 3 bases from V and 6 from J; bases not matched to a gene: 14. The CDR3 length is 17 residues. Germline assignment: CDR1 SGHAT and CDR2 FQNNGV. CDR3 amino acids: CASSLKIGTELSNEQFF. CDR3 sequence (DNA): TGTGCCAGCAGCTTGAAGATCGGGACAGAATTAAGCAATGAGCAGTTCTTC.

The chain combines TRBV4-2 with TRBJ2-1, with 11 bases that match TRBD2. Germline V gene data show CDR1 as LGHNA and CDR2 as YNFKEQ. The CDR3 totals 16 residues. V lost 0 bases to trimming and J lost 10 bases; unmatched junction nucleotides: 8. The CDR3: CASSQDLASGGPEQFF. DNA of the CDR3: TGTGCCAGCAGCCAAGATCTCGCTAGCGGGGGGCCCGAGCAGTTCTTC.

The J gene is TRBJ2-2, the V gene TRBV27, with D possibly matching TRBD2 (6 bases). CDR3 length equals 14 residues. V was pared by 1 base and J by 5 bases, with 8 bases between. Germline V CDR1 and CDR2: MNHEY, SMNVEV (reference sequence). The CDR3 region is CASSLFGGTGELFF. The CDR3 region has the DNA TGTGCCAGCAGTTTATTCGGGGGTACCGGGGAGCTGTTTTTT.

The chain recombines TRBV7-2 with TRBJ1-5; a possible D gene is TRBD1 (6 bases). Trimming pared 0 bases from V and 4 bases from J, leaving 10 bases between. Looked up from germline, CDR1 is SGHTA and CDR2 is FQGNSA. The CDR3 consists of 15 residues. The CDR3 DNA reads TGTGCCAGCAGCTTAGCGGGGGCAGTTAATCAGCCCCAGCATTTT. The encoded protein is CASSLAGAVNQPQHF. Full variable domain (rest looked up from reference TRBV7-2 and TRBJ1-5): GAGVSQSPSNKVTEKGKDVELRCDPISGHTALYWYRQSLGQGLEFLIYFQGNSAPDKSGLPSDRFSAERTGGSVSTLTIQRTQQEDSAVYLCASSLAGAVNQPQHFGDGTRLSIL.

The CDR3, as DNA: TGTGCCACCAGCAGTCCGGGCCGACCTAAGGGGCCGAACACCGGGGAGCTGTTTTTT. As protein: CATSSPGRPKGPNTGELFF. The gene calls are TRBV15 and TRBJ2-2; D is perhaps TRBD1 (5 bases). CDR1 is LNHNV and CDR2 is YYDKDF in the germline V gene (reference sequence). Trimming pared 3 bases from V and 0 bases from J, leaving 20 bases between. The CDR3 spans 19 residues.

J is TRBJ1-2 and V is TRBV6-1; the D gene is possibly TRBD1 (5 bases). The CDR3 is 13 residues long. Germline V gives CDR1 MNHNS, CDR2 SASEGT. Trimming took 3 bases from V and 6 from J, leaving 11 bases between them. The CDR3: CASSDFWGNGYTF. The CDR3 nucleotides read TGTGCCAGCAGTGATTTTTGGGGCAATGGCTACACCTTC.

This CDR3 reads CASLDSFADTQYF. CDR3 in DNA: TGTGCCAGTTTAGACTCGTTCGCAGATACGCAGTATTTT. The V call is TRBV19, the J call TRBJ2-3; D remains unclear. Trimming pared 8 bases from V and 4 bases from J, leaving 13 bases between. The CDR3 length is 13 residues. In germline, CDR1 is LNHDA, CDR2 SQIVND (reference sequence).

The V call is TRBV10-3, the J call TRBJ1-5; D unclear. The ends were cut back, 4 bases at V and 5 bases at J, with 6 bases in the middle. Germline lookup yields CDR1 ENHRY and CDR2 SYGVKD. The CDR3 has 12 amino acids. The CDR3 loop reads CAISVSDQPQHF. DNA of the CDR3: TGTGCCATCAGTGTCTCGGATCAGCCCCAGCATTTT.

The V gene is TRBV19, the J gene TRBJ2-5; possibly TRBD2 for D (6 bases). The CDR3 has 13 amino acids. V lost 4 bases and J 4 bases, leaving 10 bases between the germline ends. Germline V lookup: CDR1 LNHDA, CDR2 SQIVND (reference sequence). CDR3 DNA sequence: TGTGCCAGTAGTACGACTAGGAGAGAGACCCAGTACTTC. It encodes CASSTTRRETQYF.

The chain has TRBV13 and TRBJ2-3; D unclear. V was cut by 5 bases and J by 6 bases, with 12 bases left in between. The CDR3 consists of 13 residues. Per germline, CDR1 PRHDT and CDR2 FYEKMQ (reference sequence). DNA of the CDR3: TGTGCCAGCAGCGCCCGACTTGGGGATACGCAGTATTTT. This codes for CASSARLGDTQYF.

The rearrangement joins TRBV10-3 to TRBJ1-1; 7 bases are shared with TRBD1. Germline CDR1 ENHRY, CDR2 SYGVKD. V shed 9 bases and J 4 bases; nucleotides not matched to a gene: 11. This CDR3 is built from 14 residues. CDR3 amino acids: CAIDDTGVGTEAFF. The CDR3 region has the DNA TGTGCCATTGACGATACAGGGGTAGGCACTGAAGCTTTCTTT.

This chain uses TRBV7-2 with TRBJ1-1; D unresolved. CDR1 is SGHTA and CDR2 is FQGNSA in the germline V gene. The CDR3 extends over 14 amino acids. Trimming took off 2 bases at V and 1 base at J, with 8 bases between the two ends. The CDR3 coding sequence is TGTGCCAGCAGCTTACAGGAGGAGAACACTGAAGCTTTCTTT. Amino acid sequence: CASSLQEENTEAFF.

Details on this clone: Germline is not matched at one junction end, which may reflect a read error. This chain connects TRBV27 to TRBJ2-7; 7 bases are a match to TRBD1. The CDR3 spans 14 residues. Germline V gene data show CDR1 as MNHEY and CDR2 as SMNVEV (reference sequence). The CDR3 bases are TGTGCCAGCAGTGTATCGGGACAGCCCTACGAGCAGTACTTC. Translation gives CASSVSGQPYEQYF.